The clone carrying this T cell receptor beta chain was seen a few times. Its antigen remains unidentified. This specimen belongs to a study of T cells in Graves' hyperthyroidism and ophthalmopathy. Study-wide results and limits: The blood repertoire included most of the expanded thyroid clonotypes above 0.001.

TCR beta CDR3 region amplification was performed from RNA transcripts. The HTBI set primed first-round TCR CDR3 RT-PCR. TCRdb independently ran MiXCR on the multiplex PCR reads; one entry per CDR3 protein. The table lists some 300,000 distinct CDR3 sequences, about 15% of them singletons. The CDR3 spans 14 residues. The V end was cut by 5 bases, the J end by 9 bases, with 17 bases between. CDR1 LNHDA and CDR2 SQIVND come from the germline V gene (reference sequence). This TCR was recovered from a man aged 25 to 45 with Graves' hyperthyroidism. This chain connects TRBV19 to TRBJ2-1; weak D call: TRBD2 (6 bases). Source material: blood. The CDR3 is CASSFGGVPTEQFF. The CDR3 coding sequence is TGTGCCAGTAGTTTCGGCGGGGTACCCACTGAGCAGTTCTTC. Variable domain in full (rest from reference TRBV19 and TRBJ2-1): DGGITQSPKYLFRKEGQNVTLSCEQNLNHDAMYWYRQDPGQGLRLIYYSQIVNDFQKGDIAEGYSVSREKKESFPLTVTSAQKNPTAFYLCASSFGGVPTEQFFGPGTRLTVL.